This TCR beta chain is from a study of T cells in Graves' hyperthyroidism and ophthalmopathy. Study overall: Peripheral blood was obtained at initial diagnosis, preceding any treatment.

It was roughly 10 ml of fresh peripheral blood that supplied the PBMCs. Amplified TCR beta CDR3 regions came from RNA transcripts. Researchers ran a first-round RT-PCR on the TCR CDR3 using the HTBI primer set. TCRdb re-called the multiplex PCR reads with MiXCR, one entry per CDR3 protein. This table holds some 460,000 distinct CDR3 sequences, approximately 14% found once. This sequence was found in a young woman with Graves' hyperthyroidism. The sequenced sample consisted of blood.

The CDR3 protein is CASSPGPTSGYTF. The CDR3 coding sequence is TGTGCCAGCAGCCCGGGACCAACGAGTGGCTACACCTTC. The J gene is TRBJ1-2, the V gene TRBV12-3 or TRBV12-4; D possibly corresponds to TRBD1 (5 bases). Trimming stripped 6 bases from V and 7 bases from J, with 15 bases between. This CDR3 has 13 residues.